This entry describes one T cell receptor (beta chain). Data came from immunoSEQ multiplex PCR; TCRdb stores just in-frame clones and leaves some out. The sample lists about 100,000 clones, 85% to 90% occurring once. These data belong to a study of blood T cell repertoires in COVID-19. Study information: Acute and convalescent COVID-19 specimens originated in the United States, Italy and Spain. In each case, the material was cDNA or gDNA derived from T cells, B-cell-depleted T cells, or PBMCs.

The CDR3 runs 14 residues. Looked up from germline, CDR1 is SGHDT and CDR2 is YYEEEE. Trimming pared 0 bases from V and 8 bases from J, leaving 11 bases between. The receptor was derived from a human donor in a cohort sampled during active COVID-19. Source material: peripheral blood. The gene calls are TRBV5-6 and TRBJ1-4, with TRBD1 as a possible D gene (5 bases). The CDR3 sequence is CASSLVGAGEKLFF. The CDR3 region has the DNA TGTGCCAGCAGCTTGGTAGGGGCCGGGGAAAAACTGTTTTTT.